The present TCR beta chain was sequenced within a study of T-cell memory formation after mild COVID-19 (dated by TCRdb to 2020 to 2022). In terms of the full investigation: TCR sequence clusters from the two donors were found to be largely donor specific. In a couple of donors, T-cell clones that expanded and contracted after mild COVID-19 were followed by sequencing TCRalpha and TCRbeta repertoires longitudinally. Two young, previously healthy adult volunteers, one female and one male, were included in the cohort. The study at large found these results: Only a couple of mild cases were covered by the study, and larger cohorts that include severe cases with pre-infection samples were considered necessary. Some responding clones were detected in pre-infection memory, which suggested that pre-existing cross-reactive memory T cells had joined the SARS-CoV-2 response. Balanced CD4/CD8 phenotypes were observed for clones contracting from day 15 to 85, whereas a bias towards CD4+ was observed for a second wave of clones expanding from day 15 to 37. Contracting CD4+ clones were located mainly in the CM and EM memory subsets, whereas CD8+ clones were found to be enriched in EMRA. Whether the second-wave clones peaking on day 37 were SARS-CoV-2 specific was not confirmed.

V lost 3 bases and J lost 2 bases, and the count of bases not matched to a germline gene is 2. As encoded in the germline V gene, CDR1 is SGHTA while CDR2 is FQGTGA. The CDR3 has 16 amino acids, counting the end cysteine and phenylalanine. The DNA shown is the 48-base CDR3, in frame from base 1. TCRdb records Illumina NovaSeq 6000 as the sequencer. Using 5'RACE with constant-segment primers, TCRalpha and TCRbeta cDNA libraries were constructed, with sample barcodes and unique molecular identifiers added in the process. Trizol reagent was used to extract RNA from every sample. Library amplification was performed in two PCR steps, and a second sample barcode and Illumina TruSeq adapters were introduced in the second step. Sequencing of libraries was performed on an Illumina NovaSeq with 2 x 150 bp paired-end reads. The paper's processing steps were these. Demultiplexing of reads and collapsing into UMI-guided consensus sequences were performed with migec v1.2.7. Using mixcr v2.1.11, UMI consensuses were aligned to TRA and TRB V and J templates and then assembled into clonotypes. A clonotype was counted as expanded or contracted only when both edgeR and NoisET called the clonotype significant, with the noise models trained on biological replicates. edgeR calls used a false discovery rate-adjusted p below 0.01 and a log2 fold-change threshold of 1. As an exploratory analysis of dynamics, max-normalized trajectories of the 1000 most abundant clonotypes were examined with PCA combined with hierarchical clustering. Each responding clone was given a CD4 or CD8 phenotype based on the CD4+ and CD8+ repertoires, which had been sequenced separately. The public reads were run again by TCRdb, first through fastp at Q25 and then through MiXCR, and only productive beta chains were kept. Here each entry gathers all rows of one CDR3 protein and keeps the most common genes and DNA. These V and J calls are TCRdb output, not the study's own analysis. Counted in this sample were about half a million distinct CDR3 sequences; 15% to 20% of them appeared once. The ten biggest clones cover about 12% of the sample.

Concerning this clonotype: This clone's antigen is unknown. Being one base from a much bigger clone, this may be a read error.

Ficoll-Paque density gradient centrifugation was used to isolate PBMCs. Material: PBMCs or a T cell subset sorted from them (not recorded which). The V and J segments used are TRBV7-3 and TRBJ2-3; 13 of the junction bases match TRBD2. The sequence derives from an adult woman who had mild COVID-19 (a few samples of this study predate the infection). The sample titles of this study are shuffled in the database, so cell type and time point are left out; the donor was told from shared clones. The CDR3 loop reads CASSFGTSGNTDTQYF. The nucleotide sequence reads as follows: TGTGCCAGCAGCTTTGGGACTAGCGGGAACACAGATACGCAGTATTTT.